This T cell receptor (beta chain) was recovered during a study of T cell responses to AZD1222 COVID-19 vaccine (dated by TCRdb to the early 2020s). Notes on the research overall: A total of 240 or so trial participants underwent TCR sequencing, of whom around 210 had received two doses of AZD1222 and some 26 had received two doses of the MenACWY control vaccine. Trial participants were enrolled by age into 18-55, 56-69 and 70-plus year subgroups, with around 150, 28 and 57 TCR-sequenced participants respectively. Findings and caveats that apply to the study as a whole: Participants were mostly white British and included more females than males, and it was suggested by the authors that clonal diversity may have been underestimated. Because no day 14 peak-response samples were available, the repertoires could be characterized only after the peak T cell response. Conclusions about previously exposed vaccinees were limited because only six AZD1222 recipients were SARS-CoV-2 seropositive at baseline. CD4 TCRs associated with the vaccine covered the entire spike protein, and the dominant responses were in regions 160-218 and 743-854. Reportedly, close to half of the unique spike-specific TCRs recognized epitopes lying outside the regions that are mutated in the B.1.351 and B.1.1.7 variants. After two AZD1222 doses, both the breadth and the depth of spike-specific TCRs were significantly higher than at day 0 and than in MenACWY recipients. In the small 56-69-year group, the increase in depth fell short of significance, most likely because of low power.

The time point label corresponds to: about 28 days (+/-7) after the second vaccine dose. AZD1222 recipients with second doses at about 4 weeks or about 12 weeks were pooled, because spike-specific TCR depth and breadth did not differ between schedules. The vaccinee samples were drawn from two UK trials, COV001 and COV002, one of which was a single-blind randomized controlled phase 2/3 trial testing AZD1222 (ChAdOx1 nCoV-19) in healthy adults. Trial participant PBMC samples were collected at day 0 and day 28 after the second dose for TCRbeta chain sequencing. The CDR3 regions of human TCRbeta chains were analyzed by immunosequencing. Per the original workflow: TCRs in the repertoires were compared against a reference library of SARS-CoV-2-specific TCRs that had been generated with the MIRA antigen-specificity platform. Breadth meant the fraction of unique TCRs that were SARS-CoV-2-associated, whereas depth meant the fraction of total T cells that were SARS-CoV-2-associated. Using the MIRA data, each spike-specific TCR was mapped to the spike region that the TCR reacts to and placed in a CD4 or CD8 class. Log10-transformed breadth and depth values were compared by one-way ANOVA with Sidak's multiple comparisons tests. TCRdb took over this immuneACCESS table, retaining in-frame rearrangements with V and J assigned. Such tables are incomplete; in checked studies, under half of the missing clones stem from an unresolved V gene, and the remainder is unexplained. The V and J calls and the clone size are those of that table, but D and trimming were determined from the DNA. Present in this sample are tens of thousands of clones, 85% of which were seen just once. 4.5% of the sample is taken by the ten largest.

In the case of this clone: No antigen is known for it. Within one base of it there is no much larger clone, and no base qualities were kept.

Its CDR3 holds 11 amino acids, cysteine through phenylalanine. Only the CDR3 DNA is retained, 33 bases long and in frame from the first base. The CDR1 and CDR2 encoded by the germline V gene are ENHRY and SYGVKD. Deletion took 11 bases off V and 8 bases off J, with a span of 15 bases between the germline ends. The chain couples TRBV10-3 to TRBJ1-2; a tentative D match to TRBD1 spans 5 bases. This TCR derives from an adult who received the AZD1222 COVID-19 vaccine. Sample: peripheral blood, taken 28 days after the second AZD1222 dose. This receptor carries the CDR3 CAVRDREGYTF. Read as DNA, the sequence is TGTGCCGTCCGGGACCGCGAAGGCTACACCTTC.